The next 15 T cell receptor beta chains were all read from a single sample in a study of T-cell reconstitution after alpha-beta-depleted transplantation in children. Unique molecular identifiers were incorporated during preparation of the TCRbeta library. A single record per CDR3 protein comes from TCRdb applying MiXCR to the PCR reads. The sample shows 600,000 to 700,000 distinct CDR3 sequences, around 14% of them seen only once. The source was PBMCs, collected before TCRalphabeta/CD19-depleted stem cell transplant. Receptor source: a girl under 10 years old with congenital amegakaryocytic thrombocytopenia, due to receive a stem cell transplant.

This clonotype was observed a handful of times. J is TRBJ2-1 and V is TRBV5-1, with no clear D. The germline CDR1 and CDR2 sequences are SGHRS and YFSETQ. The V and J ends lost 0 bases and 7 bases respectively, with 5 bases between them. This CDR3 contains 12 residues. Here the CDR3 reads CASSLEENEQFF. DNA of the CDR3: TGCGCCAGCAGCTTGGAGGAAAATGAGCAGTTCTTC. The variable domain in full, completed from reference TRBV5-1 and TRBJ2-1, reads KAGVTQTPRYLIKTRGQQVTLSCSPISGHRSVSWYQQTPGQGLQFLFEYFSETQRNKGNFPGRFSGRQFSNSRSEMNVSTLELGDSALYLCASSLEENEQFFGPGTRLTVL.

The chain combines TRBV30 with TRBJ1-5; 7 positions agree with TRBD1. The CDR3 sequence is 12 residues long. Losses at the gene ends were 3 bases for V and 10 bases for J; bases not matched to a gene: 6. The germline V gene encodes CDR1 GTSNPN and CDR2 SVGIG (reference sequence). The CDR3 sequence is CAWSEGDSPQHF. Here the CDR3 DNA reads TGTGCCTGGAGCGAGGGGGACAGCCCCCAGCATTTT.

This clonotype was seen repeatedly, ten times or more. The rearrangement uses TRBV28 and TRBJ2-7; the D call may be TRBD1 or TRBD2 (5 bases each). The ends were cut back, 3 bases at V and 0 bases at J, with 12 bases in the middle. The CDR3 length is 15 residues. The V gene's germline CDR1 is MDHEN and CDR2 SYDVKM. CDR3: CASSFSAGSSYEQYF. The CDR3 DNA sequence: TGTGCCAGCAGTTTCTCCGCAGGGAGCTCCTACGAGCAGTACTTC.

The rearrangement joins TRBV6-1 to TRBJ2-7; TRBD1 matches at 8 bases. Germline V gene data show CDR1 as MNHNS and CDR2 as SASEGT. The ends lost 8 bases at V and 2 bases at J; junction bases unmatched: 5. This CDR3 region has 13 residues. The CDR3, as DNA: TGTGCCAGCTGCCCGGGACAGGCCTACGAGCAGTACTTC. Translating gives CASCPGQAYEQYF.

This clonotype was found a few times. The chain links TRBV20-1 to TRBJ2-5, with 13 bases aligning to TRBD2. Looked up from germline, CDR1 is DFQATT and CDR2 is SNEGSKA (reference sequence). The V and J ends lost 1 base and 5 bases, in that order; junction bases with no gene match: 10. There are 17 residues in the CDR3. This chain's CDR3 is CSARVEGALAGGETQYF. The DNA for the CDR3 is TGCAGTGCTAGAGTAGAGGGTGCACTAGCGGGAGGGGAGACCCAGTACTTC.

Turning to this clonotype: A read error may produce the germline difference seen at one junction end. The chain couples TRBV20-1 to TRBJ2-5; D is undetermined. The germline V gene encodes CDR1 DFQATT and CDR2 SNEGSKA (reference sequence). This CDR3 spans 13 amino acids. DNA for the CDR3: TGCAGTGCTAGAGATCCGGTTAAAGATACCCAGTACTTC. It is translated as CSARDPVKDTQYF.

Ten or more counts support this clonotype. V gene TRBV30 combines with J gene TRBJ2-7, with no clear D. V lost 1 base and J lost 1, with 5 bases in between. The CDR3 contains 12 residues. Germline values: CDR1 GTSNPN, CDR2 SVGIG (reference sequence). CDR3 DNA: TGTGCCTGGAGTGCCACGTCCTACGAGCAGTACTTC. Translated: CAWSATSYEQYF. Full variable domain (rest looked up from reference TRBV30 and TRBJ2-7): SQTIHQWPATLVQPVGSPLSLECTVEGTSNPNLYWYRQAAGRGLQLLFYSVGIGQISSEVPQNLSASRPQDRQFILSSKKLLLSDSGFYLCAWSATSYEQYFGPGTRLTVT.

This clonotype was detected ten times or more. V gene TRBV10-3 combines with J gene TRBJ2-1, with 7 nucleotides matching TRBD2. This CDR3 is 15 amino acids long. Germline V gene lookup returns CDR1 ENHRY and CDR2 SYGVKD. Unmatched junction bases numbered 9, after V lost 7 bases and J lost 3 bases. The CDR3 loop reads CAITNKAGSYNEQFF. The CDR3 region has the DNA TGTGCCATCACCAATAAAGCGGGAAGCTACAATGAGCAGTTCTTC.

The J gene is TRBJ2-1, the V gene TRBV5-1; D is unclear. CDR1 is SGHRS, CDR2 YFSETQ, per germline. The CDR3 is 15 residues long. The V end lost 6 bases, the J end lost 8 bases, and 21 bases lay between the germline ends. The CDR3 sequence: CASKHLVSVKDEQFF. CDR3 DNA: TGCGCCAGCAAGCATCTAGTCTCGGTGAAGGATGAGCAGTTCTTC.

This clonotype was counted many times. The chain recombines TRBV20-1 with TRBJ2-3, with 8 bases matching TRBD1. With V trimmed by 5 bases and J by 7 bases, 11 bases remained unmatched. CDR3 length: 14 amino acids. CDR1 and CDR2 from the germline V gene are DFQATT and SNEGSKA (reference sequence). CDR3 sequence (DNA): TGCAGTGCTCCTTCCGGGACAGGATTTAATACGCAGTATTTT. Translated, it gives CSAPSGTGFNTQYF.

This clonotype has a count of ten or more. V usage is TRBV5-6 and J usage is TRBJ2-1; D possibly corresponds to TRBD2 (6 bases). The V and J ends lost 0 bases and 1 base respectively, with 11 bases between them. Germline V lookup: CDR1 SGHDT, CDR2 YYEEEE. The CDR3 runs to 16 residues. Here the CDR3 DNA reads TGTGCCAGCAGCTTGGTTCGGGACTCTTCCTACAATGAGCAGTTCTTC. Translating it yields CASSLVRDSSYNEQFF.

This chain links TRBV20-1 with TRBJ1-4; weak D call: TRBD1 (6 bases). This CDR3 comprises 15 residues. Germline V CDR1 and CDR2: DFQATT, SNEGSKA (reference sequence). Trimming removed 4 bases at V and 11 bases at J, with 23 bases between. CDR3 residues: CSATLTAGRGGKLFF. CDR3 nucleotide sequence: TGCAGTGCTACCCTCACCGCGGGAAGAGGGGGGAAACTGTTTTTT.

This chain links TRBV20-1 with TRBJ2-7; 7 nucleotides line up with TRBD1. Trimming took 4 bases from V and 3 from J; bases not matched to a gene: 9. The germline CDR1 and CDR2 sequences are DFQATT and SNEGSKA (reference sequence). The CDR3 has 14 amino acids. The CDR3 nucleotides are TGCAGTGCTAAGGACGGGACAGTAGACTACGAGCAGTACTTC. Amino acids: CSAKDGTVDYEQYF.

This clonotype appeared many times. The chain recombines TRBV29-1 with TRBJ2-7; D is tentatively TRBD1 or TRBD2 (5 bases each). The V and J ends lost 5 bases and 8 bases respectively, with 13 bases between them. The CDR3 runs to 11 residues. CDR1 and CDR2 from the germline V gene are SQVTM and ANQGSEA. CDR3 nucleotide sequence: TGCAGCGTTCGCCGGGGCCAACAGCAGTACTTC. This sequence encodes CSVRRGQQQYF.

The genes are TRBV5-1 and TRBJ2-4; 10 bases are shared with TRBD2. In germline, CDR1 is SGHRS, CDR2 YFSETQ. J was trimmed by 2 bases and V by 0 bases; bases with no gene match: 8. The CDR3 length is 18 residues. CDR3 protein: CASSLVTSGKVSKNIQYF. CDR3 coding DNA: TGCGCCAGCAGCTTGGTAACTAGCGGGAAGGTATCCAAAAACATTCAGTACTTC.